This is a list of T cell receptor beta chains from one sample in a study of lymphopenia after photon versus proton radiotherapy. The method was immunoSEQ multiplex PCR; TCRdb's version includes in-frame clones alone and lacks a portion of them. The sample yields fewer than 25,000 clones, roughly 91% seen once. This sample comprised peripheral blood, obtained from a patient treated with proton-based radiotherapy. These receptors originate from a woman in her seventies with pancreatic cancer. Some clones in this sample may be carry-over from other donors' samples. Each CDR3 is given with its conserved first and last residue. The D gene is left open where the match is weak. The size field is filled for only some rows; it gives once, few, many or a size class.

clone_size,v_call,j_call,d_call,cdr3_nt,cdr3_aa
.,TRBV18,TRBJ1-1,.,TGTGCCAGCTCGTCGACAGACGGGAGCACTGAAGCTTTCTTT,CASSSTDGSTEAFF
.,TRBV29-1,TRBJ1-2,TRBD1,TGCAGCGTGGCCTTGGACAGGGGGAGGGATGGCTACACCTTC,CSVALDRGRDGYTF
once,TRBV19,TRBJ2-3,.,TGTGCCAGTAGTATTTCAGGGAGGACAGATACGCAGTATTTT,CASSISGRTDTQYF
.,TRBV7-3,TRBJ1-3,.,TGTGCCAGCAGCTTATCCGGGGTTGGAAACACCATATATTTT,CASSLSGVGNTIYF
.,TRBV29-1,TRBJ2-7,.,TGCAGCGTTCTTGGGGTTTCCTACGAGCAGTACTTC,CSVLGVSYEQYF
.,TRBV28,TRBJ2-5,TRBD2,TGTGCCAGCAGTTTACAAGACTTAGCGGGAGTGAAGACCCAGTACTTC,CASSLQDLAGVKTQYF
.,TRBV19,TRBJ2-3,TRBD1,TGTGCCAGTAGCGGACAGGGGATTGTGGATACGCAGTATTTT,CASSGQGIVDTQYF
.,TRBV11-2,TRBJ1-1,.,TGTGCCAGCAGCCCTCCTGCGGCAGGGAACACTGAAGCTTTCTTT,CASSPPAAGNTEAFF
.,TRBV4-2,TRBJ2-5,.,TGTGCCAGCAGCCAGACCTCGGGGGCCCAAGAGACCCAGTACTTC,CASSQTSGAQETQYF
.,TRBV9,TRBJ2-1,TRBD1,TGTGCCAGCAGCGGCAGACAGGGATTCGATGAGCAGTTCTTC,CASSGRQGFDEQFF
.,TRBV5-1,TRBJ1-1,.,TGCGCCAGCAGCTTTTTTGGGGCCACTGAAGCTTTCTTT,CASSFFGATEAFF
.,TRBV27,TRBJ1-1,TRBD1,TGTGCCAGCAGGCAAACGGGAACAGGGGTTACCACTGAAGCTTTCTTT,CASRQTGTGVTTEAFF
.,TRBV6-1,TRBJ1-4,.,TGTGCCAGCAGCGCATACGCAACTAATGAAAAACTGTTTTTT,CASSAYATNEKLFF
.,TRBV19,TRBJ1-5,TRBD1,TGTGCCAGTAGTACCCCCGGGGACAGGGGTCGGGAGCCCCAGCATTTT,CASSTPGDRGREPQHF
.,TRBV4-3,TRBJ2-1,.,TGCGCCAGCAGCCAAGAGCTACCCCGGAGCTCCTACAATGAGCAGTTCTTC,CASSQELPRSSYNEQFF
.,TRBV9,TRBJ1-1,.,TGTGCCAGCAGCGTAGGACACCAGAACACTGAAGCTTTCTTT,CASSVGHQNTEAFF
.,TRBV18,TRBJ1-1,.,TGTGCCAGCTCCCAAGGACGCATGGACACTGAAGCTTTCTTT,CASSQGRMDTEAFF
.,TRBV27,TRBJ1-4,.,TGTGCCAGCAGTTATGCGGGTAATGAAAAACTGTTTTTT,CASSYAGNEKLFF
.,TRBV19,TRBJ1-1,.,TGTGCCAGTAGTATTGCAGGATTGAACACTGAAGCTTTCTTT,CASSIAGLNTEAFF
.,TRBV7-9,TRBJ2-3,TRBD2,TGTGCCAGCAGCTTGACGGCGGGAGATTGGCCAGATACGCAGTATTTT,CASSLTAGDWPDTQYF
.,TRBV19,TRBJ1-4,.,TGTGCCAGTAGAGCCTGGACAGATAGCGATGAAAAACTGTTTTTT,CASRAWTDSDEKLFF
few,TRBV21-1,TRBJ1-2,.,TGTGCCAGCAGCACGACTGGAAACTATGGCTACACCTTC,CASSTTGNYGYTF
.,TRBV4-1,TRBJ1-5,.,TGCGCCAGCAGCCAAGATTGGCTCCAGGGGTTCCAGCCCCAGCATTTT,CASSQDWLQGFQPQHF
.,TRBV28,TRBJ2-5,TRBD1,TGTGCCAGCAGTCCACCGACAGGGGGCGCCGAGACCCAGTACTTC,CASSPPTGGAETQYF
.,TRBV29-1,TRBJ1-3,.,TGCAGCGTCGAGGGGAACCTTGGAAACACCATATATTTT,CSVEGNLGNTIYF
.,TRBV28,TRBJ1-5,.,TGTGCTTACTCCGGGGGGCATAGCAATCAGCCCCAGCATTTT,CAYSGGHSNQPQHF
.,TRBV19,TRBJ1-4,TRBD1,TGTGCCAGTAAACAGGGGGCTTCCAATGAAAAACTGTTTTTT,CASKQGASNEKLFF
.,TRBV11-2,TRBJ1-5,.,TGTGCCAGCAGCTTAGCCCAGAATCAGCCCCAGCATTTT,CASSLAQNQPQHF
.,TRBV6-5,TRBJ2-5,TRBD1,TGTGCCAGCAGTATCGACAGGGTACAATCGGAGACCCAGTACTTC,CASSIDRVQSETQYF